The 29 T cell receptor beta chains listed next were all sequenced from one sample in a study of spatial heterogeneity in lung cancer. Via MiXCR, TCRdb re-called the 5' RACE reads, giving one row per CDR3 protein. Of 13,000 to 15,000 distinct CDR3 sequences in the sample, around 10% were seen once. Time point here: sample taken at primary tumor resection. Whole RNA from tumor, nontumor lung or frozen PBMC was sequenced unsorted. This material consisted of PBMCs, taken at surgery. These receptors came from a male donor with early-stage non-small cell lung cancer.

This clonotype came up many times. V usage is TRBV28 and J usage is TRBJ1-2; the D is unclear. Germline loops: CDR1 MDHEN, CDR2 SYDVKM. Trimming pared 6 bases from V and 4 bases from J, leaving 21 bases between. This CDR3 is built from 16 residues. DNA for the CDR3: TGTGCCAGCAGGCGGTATGACACCTGGGAACGCTATGGCTACACCTTC. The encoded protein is CASRRYDTWERYGYTF.

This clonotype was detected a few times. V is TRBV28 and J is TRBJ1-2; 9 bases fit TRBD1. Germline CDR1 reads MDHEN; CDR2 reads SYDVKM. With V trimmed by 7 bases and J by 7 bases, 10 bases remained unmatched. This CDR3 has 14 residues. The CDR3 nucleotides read TGTGCCAGCAAAGGGACAGGGCAGGTGGCTGGCTACACCTTC. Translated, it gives CASKGTGQVAGYTF.

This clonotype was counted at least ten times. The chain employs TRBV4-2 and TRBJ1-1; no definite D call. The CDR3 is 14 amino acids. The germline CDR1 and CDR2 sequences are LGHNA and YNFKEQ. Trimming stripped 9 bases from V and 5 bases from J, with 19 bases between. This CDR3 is CASEPGGLGTEAFF. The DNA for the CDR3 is TGTGCCAGTGAACCGGGAGGGCTGGGGACTGAAGCTTTCTTT.

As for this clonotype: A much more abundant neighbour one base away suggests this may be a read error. CDR3 sequence: CASSPFQDNEQFF. As DNA, the CDR3 is TGTGCCAGCAGTCCCTTCCAGGACAATGAGCAGTTCTTC. J is TRBJ2-1 and V is TRBV28; D gene unclear. The CDR3 is 13 amino acids. From germline, CDR1 is MDHEN and CDR2 SYDVKM. Between the trimmed V and J ends, which lost 5 bases and 5 bases, there was a span of 10 bases.

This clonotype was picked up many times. The CDR3: CSVETSGRSDTGELFF. The CDR3 bases are TGCAGTGTGGAGACTAGCGGGAGATCAGACACCGGGGAGCTGTTTTTT. The V gene is TRBV20-1, the J gene TRBJ2-2, with 12 bases that match TRBD2. The CDR3 spans 16 residues. Germline V gene lookup returns CDR1 DFQATT and CDR2 SNEGSKA (reference sequence). J lost 3 bases, V lost 7 bases, and 9 bases had no gene match.

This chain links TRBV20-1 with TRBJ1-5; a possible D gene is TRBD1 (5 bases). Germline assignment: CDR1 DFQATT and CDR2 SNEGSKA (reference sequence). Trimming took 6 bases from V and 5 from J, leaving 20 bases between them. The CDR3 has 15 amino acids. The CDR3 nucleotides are TGCAGTGCCCAGGGACCGCGCGGTGGATATCAGCCCCAGCATTTT. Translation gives CSAQGPRGGYQPQHF.

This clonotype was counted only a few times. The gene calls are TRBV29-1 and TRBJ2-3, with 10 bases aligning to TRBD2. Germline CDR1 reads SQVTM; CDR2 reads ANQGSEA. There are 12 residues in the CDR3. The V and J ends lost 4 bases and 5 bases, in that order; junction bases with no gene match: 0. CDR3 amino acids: CSVGTSGDTQYF. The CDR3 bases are TGCAGCGTTGGGACTAGCGGAGATACGCAGTATTTT.

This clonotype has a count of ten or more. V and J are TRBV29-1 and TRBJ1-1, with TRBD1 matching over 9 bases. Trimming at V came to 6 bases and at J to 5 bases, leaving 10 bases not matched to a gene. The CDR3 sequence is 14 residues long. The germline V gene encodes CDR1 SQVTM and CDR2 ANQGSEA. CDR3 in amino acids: CSVGAQGATTEAFF. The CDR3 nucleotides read TGCAGCGTGGGGGCACAGGGGGCCACGACTGAAGCTTTCTTT.

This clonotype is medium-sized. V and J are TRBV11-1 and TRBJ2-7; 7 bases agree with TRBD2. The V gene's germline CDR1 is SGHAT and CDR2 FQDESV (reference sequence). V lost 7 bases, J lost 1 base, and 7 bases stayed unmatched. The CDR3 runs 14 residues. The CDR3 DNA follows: TGTGCCAGCATCCAAGGGAGGGGATCCTACGAGCAGTACTTC. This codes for CASIQGRGSYEQYF.

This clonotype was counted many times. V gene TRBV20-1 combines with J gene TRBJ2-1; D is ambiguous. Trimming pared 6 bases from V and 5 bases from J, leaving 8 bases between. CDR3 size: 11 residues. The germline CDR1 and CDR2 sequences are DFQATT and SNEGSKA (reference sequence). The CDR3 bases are TGCAGTGCAAACACCAACAATGAGCAGTTCTTC. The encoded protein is CSANTNNEQFF.

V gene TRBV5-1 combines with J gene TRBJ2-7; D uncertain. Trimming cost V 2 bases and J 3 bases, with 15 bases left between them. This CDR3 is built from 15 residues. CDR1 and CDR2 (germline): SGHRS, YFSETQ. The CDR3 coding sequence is TGCGCCAGCAGCTTTCTAACCACTGCTTTCTACGAGCAGTACTTC. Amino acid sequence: CASSFLTTAFYEQYF.

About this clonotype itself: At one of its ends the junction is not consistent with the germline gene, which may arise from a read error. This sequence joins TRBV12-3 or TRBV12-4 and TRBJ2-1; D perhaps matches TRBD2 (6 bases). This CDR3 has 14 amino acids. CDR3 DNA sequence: TGTGCCAGAAGTTATCACGGGAGTAACAATGAGCAGTTCTTC. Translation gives CARSYHGSNNEQFF.

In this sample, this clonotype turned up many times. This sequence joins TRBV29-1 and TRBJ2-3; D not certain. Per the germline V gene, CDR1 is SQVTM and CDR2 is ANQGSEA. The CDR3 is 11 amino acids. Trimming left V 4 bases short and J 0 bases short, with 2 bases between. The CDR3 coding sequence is TGCAGCGTTGGCAGCACAGATACGCAGTATTTT. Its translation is CSVGSTDTQYF.

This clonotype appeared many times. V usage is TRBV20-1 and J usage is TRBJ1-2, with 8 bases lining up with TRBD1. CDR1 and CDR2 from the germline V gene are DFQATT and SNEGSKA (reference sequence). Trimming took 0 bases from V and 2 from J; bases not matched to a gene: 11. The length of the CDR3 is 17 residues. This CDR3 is CSARDPFRTGMNYGYTF. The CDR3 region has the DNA TGCAGTGCTAGAGATCCTTTTCGGACAGGGATGAACTATGGCTACACCTTC.

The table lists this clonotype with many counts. The CDR3 sequence: CASSQGGVQYF. As DNA, the CDR3 is TGTGCCAGCAGCCAAGGCGGTGTGCAGTATTTT. V usage is TRBV4-2 and J usage is TRBJ2-3; no clear D gene. V was shortened by 1 base and J by 11 bases, with 7 bases between the two germline ends. Germline V gene sequence: CDR1 LGHNA, CDR2 YNFKEQ. This CDR3 comprises 11 residues.

CDR3 sequence: CASSLPPTLTDTQYF. CDR3 DNA: TGTGCCAGCAGCCTCCCTCCGACCCTAACGGATACGCAGTATTTT. The rearrangement uses TRBV28 and TRBJ2-3; D is unclear. Germline V gene lookup returns CDR1 MDHEN and CDR2 SYDVKM. The V end lost 6 bases, the J end lost 6 bases, and 19 bases lay between the germline ends. The CDR3 runs 15 residues. Filled out from reference TRBV28 and TRBJ2-3, the complete variable domain reads DVKVTQSSRYLVKRTGEKVFLECVQDMDHENMFWYRQDPGLGLRLIYFSYDVKMKEKGDIPEGYSVSREKKERFSLILESASTNQTSMYLCASSLPPTLTDTQYFGPGTRLTVL.

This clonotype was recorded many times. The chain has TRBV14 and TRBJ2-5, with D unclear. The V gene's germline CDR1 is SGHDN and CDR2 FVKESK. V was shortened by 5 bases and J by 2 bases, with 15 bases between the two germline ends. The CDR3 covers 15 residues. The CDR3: CASSLRWPAQETQYF. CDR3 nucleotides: TGTGCCAGCAGCTTAAGGTGGCCAGCTCAAGAGACCCAGTACTTC.

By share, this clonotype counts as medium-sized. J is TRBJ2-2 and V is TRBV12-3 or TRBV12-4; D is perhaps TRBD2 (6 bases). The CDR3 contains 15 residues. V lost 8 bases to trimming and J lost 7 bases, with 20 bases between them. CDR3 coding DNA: TGTGCCAGCTCGAACCCCGCGGGACTTCGCGGGGAGCTGTTTTTT. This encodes CASSNPAGLRGELFF.

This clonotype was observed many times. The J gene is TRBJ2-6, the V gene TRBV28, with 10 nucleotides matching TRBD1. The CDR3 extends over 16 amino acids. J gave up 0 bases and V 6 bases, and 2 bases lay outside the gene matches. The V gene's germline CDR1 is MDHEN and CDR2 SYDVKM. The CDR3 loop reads CASRDRGSSGANVLTF. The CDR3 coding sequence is TGTGCCAGCAGGGACAGGGGGAGCTCTGGGGCCAACGTCCTGACTTTC. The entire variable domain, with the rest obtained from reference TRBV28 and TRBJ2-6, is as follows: DVKVTQSSRYLVKRTGEKVFLECVQDMDHENMFWYRQDPGLGLRLIYFSYDVKMKEKGDIPEGYSVSREKKERFSLILESASTNQTSMYLCASRDRGSSGANVLTFGAGSRLTVL.

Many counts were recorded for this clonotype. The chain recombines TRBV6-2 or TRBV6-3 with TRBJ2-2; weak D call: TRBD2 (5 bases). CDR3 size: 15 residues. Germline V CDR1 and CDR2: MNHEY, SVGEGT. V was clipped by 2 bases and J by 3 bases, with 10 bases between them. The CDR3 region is CASSYGSEHTGELFF. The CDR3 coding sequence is TGTGCCAGCAGTTACGGTAGCGAACACACCGGGGAGCTGTTTTTT.

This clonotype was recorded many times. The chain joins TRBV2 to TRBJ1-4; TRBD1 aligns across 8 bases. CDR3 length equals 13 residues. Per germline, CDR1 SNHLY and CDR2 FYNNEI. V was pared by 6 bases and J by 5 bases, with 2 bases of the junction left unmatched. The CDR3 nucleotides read TGTGCCAGCAGCAGGACAGGGAATGAAAAACTGTTTTTT. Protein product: CASSRTGNEKLFF. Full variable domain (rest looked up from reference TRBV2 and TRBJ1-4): EPEVTQTPSHQVTQMGQEVILRCVPISNHLYFYWYRQILGQKVEFLVSFYNNEISEKSEIFDDQFSVERPDGSNFTLKIRSTKLEDSAMYFCASSRTGNEKLFFGSGTQLSVL.

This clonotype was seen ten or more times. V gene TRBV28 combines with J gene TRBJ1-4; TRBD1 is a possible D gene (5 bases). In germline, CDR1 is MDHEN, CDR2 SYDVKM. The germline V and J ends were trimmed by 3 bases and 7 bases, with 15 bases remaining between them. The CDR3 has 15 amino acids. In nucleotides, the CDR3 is TGTGCCAGCAGTTTGTTAAGCCCGGGGGGTGAAAAACTGTTTTTT. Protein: CASSLLSPGGEKLFF.

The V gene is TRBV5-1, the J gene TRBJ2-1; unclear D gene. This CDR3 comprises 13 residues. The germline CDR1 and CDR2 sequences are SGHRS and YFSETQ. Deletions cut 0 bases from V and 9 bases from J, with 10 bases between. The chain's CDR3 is CASSLELAGEQFF. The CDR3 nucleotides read TGCGCCAGCAGCTTGGAATTAGCAGGTGAGCAGTTCTTC.

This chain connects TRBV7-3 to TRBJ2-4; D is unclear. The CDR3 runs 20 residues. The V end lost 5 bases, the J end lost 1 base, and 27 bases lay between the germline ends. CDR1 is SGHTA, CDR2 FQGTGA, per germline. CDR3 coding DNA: TGTGCCAGCAGCCCCTATCCGATGCTTGGTGGGCGAGAGGCCAAAAACATTCAGTACTTC. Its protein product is CASSPYPMLGGREAKNIQYF.

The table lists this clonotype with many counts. The CDR3 spells CASRPLAGDLQYF. CDR3 sequence (DNA): TGTGCCAGCAGACCCCTAGCGGGAGATCTGCAGTATTTT. The chain combines TRBV7-8 with TRBJ2-3, with TRBD2 identical over 10 bases. The CDR3 totals 13 residues. The V gene's germline CDR1 is SGHVS and CDR2 FQNEAQ. The ends lost 6 bases at V and 11 bases at J; junction bases unmatched: 8.

The CDR3 here is CASSSLAGDSETQYF. In DNA form, the CDR3 reads TGCGCCAGCAGCTCCTTAGCGGGAGATAGTGAGACCCAGTACTTC. V gene TRBV5-1 combines with J gene TRBJ2-5, with 9 nucleotides matching TRBD2. CDR1 and CDR2 (germline): SGHRS, YFSETQ. This CDR3 comprises 15 residues. Trimming removed 3 bases from V and 5 bases from J; junction bases left unmatched: 8.

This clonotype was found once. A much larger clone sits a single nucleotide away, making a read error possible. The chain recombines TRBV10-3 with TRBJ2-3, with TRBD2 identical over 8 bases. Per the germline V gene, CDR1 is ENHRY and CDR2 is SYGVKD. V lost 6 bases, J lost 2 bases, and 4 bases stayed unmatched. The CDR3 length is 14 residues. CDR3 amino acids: CAIRIAGNTDTQYF. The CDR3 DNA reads TGTGCCATCAGAATAGCGGGGAACACAGATACGCAGTATTTT.

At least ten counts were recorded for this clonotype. CDR3 protein: CASSLPPGDGNEQFF. The CDR3 DNA follows: TGTGCCAGCAGCCTCCCACCAGGAGACGGCAATGAGCAGTTCTTC. The rearrangement uses TRBV9 and TRBJ2-1, with D unclear. The V and J ends lost 4 bases and 6 bases respectively, with 17 bases between them. Germline V lookup: CDR1 SGDLS, CDR2 YYNGEE. The CDR3 spans 15 residues.

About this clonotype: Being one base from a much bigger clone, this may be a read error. CDR3 amino acids: CASNRANSYKQYF. The DNA of the CDR3 is TGTGCCAGCAATAGGGCCAACTCCTACAAGCAGTACTTC. The genes are TRBV7-9 and TRBJ2-7, with D unresolved. The CDR3 totals 13 residues. Germline CDR1 and CDR2: SEHNR and FQNEAQ (reference sequence).